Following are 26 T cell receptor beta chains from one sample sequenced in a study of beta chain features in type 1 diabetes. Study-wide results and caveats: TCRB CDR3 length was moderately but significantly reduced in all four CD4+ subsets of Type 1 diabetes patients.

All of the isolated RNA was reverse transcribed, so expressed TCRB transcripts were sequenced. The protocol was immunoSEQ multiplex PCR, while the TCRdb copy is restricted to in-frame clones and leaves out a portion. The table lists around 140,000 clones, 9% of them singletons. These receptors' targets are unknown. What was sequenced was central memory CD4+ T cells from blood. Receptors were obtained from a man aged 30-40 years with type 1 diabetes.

The CDR3 sequence: CASSPRQGAGEAFF. CDR3 bases: TGTGCCAGCAGTCCTCGACAGGGGGCTGGTGAAGCTTTCTTT. The chain carries TRBV6-5 and TRBJ1-1; 10 bases align to TRBD1. The CDR3 covers 14 residues. V shed 5 bases, J shed 7 bases, and the junction held 7 bases outside the gene matches. Germline assignment: CDR1 MNHEY and CDR2 SVGAGI.

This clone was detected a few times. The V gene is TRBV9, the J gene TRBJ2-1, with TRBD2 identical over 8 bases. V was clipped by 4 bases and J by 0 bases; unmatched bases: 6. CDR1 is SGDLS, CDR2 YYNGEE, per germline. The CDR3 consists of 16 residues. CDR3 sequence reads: CASSTSGGSSYNEQFF. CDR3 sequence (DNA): TGTGCCAGCAGCACATCGGGGGGGAGCTCCTACAATGAGCAGTTCTTC.

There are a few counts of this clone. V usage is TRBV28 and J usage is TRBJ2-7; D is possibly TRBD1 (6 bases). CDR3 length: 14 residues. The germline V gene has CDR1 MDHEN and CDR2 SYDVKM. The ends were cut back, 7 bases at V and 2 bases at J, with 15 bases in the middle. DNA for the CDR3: TGTGCCAGCACCCCCGGACAGAAAGCCTACGAGCAGTACTTC. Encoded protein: CASTPGQKAYEQYF.

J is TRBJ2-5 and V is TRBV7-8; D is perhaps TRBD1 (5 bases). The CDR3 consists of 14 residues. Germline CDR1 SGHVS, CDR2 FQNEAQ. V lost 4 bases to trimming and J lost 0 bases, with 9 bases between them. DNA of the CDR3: TGTGCCAGCAGCTACGACAGAGACCAAGAGACCCAGTACTTC. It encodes CASSYDRDQETQYF. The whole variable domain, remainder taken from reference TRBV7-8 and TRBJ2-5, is GAGVSQSPRYKVAKRGQDVALRCDPISGHVSLFWYQQALGQGPEFLTYFQNEAQLDKSGLPSDRFFAERPEGSVSTLKIQRTQQEDSAVYLCASSYDRDQETQYFGPGTRLLVL.

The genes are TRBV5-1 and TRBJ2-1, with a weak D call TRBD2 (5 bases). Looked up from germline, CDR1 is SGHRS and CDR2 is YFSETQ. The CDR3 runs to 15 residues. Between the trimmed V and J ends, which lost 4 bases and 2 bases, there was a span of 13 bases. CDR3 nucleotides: TGCGCCAGCAGCATATCTGAGGGTGCCTACAATGAGCAGTTCTTC. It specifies CASSISEGAYNEQFF.

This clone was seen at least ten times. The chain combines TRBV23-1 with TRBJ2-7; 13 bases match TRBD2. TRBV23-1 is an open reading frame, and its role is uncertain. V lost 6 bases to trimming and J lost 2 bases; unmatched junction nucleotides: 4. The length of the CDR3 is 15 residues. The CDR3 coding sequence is TGCGCCAGCAGGCTGACTAGCGGGGGGACCTACGAGCAGTACTTC. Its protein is CASRLTSGGTYEQYF.

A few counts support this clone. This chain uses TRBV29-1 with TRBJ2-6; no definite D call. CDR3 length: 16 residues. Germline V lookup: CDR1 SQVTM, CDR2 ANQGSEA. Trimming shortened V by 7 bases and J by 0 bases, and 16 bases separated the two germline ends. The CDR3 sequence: CSAIRSSNSGANVLTF. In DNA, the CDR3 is TGCAGCGCCATTAGAAGTTCAAACTCTGGGGCCAACGTCCTGACTTTC.

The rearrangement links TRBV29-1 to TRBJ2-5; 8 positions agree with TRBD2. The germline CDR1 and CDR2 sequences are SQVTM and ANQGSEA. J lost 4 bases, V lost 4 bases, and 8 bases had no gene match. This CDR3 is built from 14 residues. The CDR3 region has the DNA TGCAGCGTTGGAACGGGGGGGCAGGGAGAGACCCAGTACTTC. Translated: CSVGTGGQGETQYF.

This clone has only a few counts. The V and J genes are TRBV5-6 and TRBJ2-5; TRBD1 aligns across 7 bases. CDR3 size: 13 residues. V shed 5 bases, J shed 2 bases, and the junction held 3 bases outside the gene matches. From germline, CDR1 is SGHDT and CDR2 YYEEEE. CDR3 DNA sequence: TGTGCCAGCAGTCCGGGACAGCAAGAGACCCAGTACTTC. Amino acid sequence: CASSPGQQETQYF.

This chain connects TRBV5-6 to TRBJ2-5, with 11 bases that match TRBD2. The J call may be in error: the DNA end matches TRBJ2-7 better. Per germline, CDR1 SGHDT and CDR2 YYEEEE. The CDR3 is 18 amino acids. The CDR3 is CASSFGASGGFRPYEQYF. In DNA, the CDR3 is TGTGCCAGCAGCTTCGGGGCTAGCGGGGGGTTCCGCCCCTACGAGCAGTACTTC.

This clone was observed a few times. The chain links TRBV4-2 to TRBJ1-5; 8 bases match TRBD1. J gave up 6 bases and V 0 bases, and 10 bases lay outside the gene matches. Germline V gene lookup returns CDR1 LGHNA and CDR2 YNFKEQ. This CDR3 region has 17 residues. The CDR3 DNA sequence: TGTGCCAGCAGCCAAGAGGGTCCGCAGGGGGCAGGTCAGCCCCAGCATTTT. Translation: CASSQEGPQGAGQPQHF.

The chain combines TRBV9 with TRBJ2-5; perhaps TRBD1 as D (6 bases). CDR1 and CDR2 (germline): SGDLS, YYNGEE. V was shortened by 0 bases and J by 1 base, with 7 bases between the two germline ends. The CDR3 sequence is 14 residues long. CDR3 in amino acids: CASSVVGGQETQYF. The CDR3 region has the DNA TGTGCCAGCAGCGTAGTAGGGGGCCAAGAGACCCAGTACTTC. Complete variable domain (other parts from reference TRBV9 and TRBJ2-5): DSGVTQTPKHLITATGQRVTLRCSPRSGDLSVYWYQQSLDQGLQFLIQYYNGEERAKGNILERFSAQQFPDLHSELNLSSLELGDSALYFCASSVVGGQETQYFGPGTRLLVL.

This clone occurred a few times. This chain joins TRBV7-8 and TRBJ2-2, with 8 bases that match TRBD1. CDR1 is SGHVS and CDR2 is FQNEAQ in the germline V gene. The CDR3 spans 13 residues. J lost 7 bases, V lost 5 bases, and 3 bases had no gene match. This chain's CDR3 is CASSIDRGGELFF. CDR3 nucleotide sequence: TGTGCCAGCAGCATCGACAGGGGCGGGGAGCTGTTTTTT.

DNA for the CDR3: TGCAGCGTTGCCCCACAGGGGGTCCAAGCTTTCTTT. Amino acid sequence: CSVAPQGVQAFF. This chain links TRBV29-1 with TRBJ1-1; 8 bases fit TRBD1. Germline assignment: CDR1 SQVTM and CDR2 ANQGSEA. J was trimmed by 9 bases and V by 4 bases; bases with no gene match: 7. CDR3 length equals 12 residues.

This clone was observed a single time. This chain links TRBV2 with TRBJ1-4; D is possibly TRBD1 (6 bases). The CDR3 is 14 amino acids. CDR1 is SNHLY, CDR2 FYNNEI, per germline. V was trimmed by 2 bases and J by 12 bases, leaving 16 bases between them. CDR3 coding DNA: TGTGCCAGCAGTGAATGGGGCAGGGAGGGGGAACTGTTTTTT. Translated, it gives CASSEWGREGELFF.

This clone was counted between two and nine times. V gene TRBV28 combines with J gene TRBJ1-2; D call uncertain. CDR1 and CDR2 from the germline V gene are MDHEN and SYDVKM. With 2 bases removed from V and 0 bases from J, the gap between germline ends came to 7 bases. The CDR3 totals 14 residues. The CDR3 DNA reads TGTGCCAGCAGTTTACAGGATCCTAACTATGGCTACACCTTC. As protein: CASSLQDPNYGYTF.

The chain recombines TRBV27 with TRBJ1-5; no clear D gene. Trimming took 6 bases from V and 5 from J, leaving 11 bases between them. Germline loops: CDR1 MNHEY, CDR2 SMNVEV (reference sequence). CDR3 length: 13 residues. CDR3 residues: CASRVNSYQPQHF. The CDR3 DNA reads TGTGCCAGCAGGGTGAACAGTTATCAGCCCCAGCATTTT.

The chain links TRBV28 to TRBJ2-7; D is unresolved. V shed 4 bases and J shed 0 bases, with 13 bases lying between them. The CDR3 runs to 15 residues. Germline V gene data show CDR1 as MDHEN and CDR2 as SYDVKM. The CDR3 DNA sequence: TGTGCCAGCAGTTCAGGTGCCGGTCCCTCCTACGAGCAGTACTTC. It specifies CASSSGAGPSYEQYF.

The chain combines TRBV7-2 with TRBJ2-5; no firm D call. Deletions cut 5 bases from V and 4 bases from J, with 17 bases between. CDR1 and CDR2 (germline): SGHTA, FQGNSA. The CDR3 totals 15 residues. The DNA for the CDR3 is TGTGCCAGCAGCGGCCAAATAGATGTAGCAGAGACCCAGTACTTC. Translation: CASSGQIDVAETQYF.

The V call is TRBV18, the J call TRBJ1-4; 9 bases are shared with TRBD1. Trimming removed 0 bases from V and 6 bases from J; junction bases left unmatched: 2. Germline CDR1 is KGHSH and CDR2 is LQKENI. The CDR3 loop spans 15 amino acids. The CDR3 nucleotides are TGTGCCAGCTCACCACCCGGACAGGGGTATGAAAAACTGTTTTTT. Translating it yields CASSPPGQGYEKLFF.

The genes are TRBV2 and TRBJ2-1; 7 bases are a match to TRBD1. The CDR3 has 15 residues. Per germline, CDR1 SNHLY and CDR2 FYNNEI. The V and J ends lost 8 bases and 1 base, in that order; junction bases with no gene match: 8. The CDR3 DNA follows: TGTGCCAGCTCCGGACAGGTTGGATCCTACAATGAGCAGTTCTTC. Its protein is CASSGQVGSYNEQFF. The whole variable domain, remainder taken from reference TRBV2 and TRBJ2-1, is EPEVTQTPSHQVTQMGQEVILRCVPISNHLYFYWYRQILGQKVEFLVSFYNNEISEKSEIFDDQFSVERPDGSNFTLKIRSTKLEDSAMYFCASSGQVGSYNEQFFGPGTRLTVL.

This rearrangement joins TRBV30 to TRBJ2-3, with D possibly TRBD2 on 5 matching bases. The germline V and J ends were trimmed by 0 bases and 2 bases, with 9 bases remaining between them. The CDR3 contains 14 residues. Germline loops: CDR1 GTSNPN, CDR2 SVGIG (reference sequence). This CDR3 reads CAWSVGSVTDTQYF. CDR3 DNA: TGTGCCTGGAGTGTAGGGAGTGTCACAGATACGCAGTATTTT.

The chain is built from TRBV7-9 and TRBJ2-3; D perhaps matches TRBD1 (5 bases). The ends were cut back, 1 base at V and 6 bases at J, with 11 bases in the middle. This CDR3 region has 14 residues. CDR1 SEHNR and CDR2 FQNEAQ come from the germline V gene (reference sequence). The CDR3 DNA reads TGTGCCAGCAGCTTAGGACAGTTAGGCGATACGCAGTATTTT. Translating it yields CASSLGQLGDTQYF.

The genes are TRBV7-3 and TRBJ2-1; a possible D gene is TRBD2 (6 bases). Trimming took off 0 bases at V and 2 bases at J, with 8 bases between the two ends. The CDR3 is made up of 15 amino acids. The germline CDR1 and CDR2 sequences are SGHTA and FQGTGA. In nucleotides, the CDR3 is TGTGCCAGCAGCTTAACGTCTAGCGCCTACAATGAGCAGTTCTTC. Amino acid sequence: CASSLTSSAYNEQFF.

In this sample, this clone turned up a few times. The CDR3 DNA sequence: TGCGCCAGCAGCTTGTCCCCAGGCTACAATGAGCAGTTCTTC. Translation: CASSLSPGYNEQFF. This chain links TRBV5-1 with TRBJ2-1, with unresolved D. V was pared by 1 base and J by 3 bases, with 8 bases between. Germline V gene sequence: CDR1 SGHRS, CDR2 YFSETQ. The CDR3 length is 14 residues.

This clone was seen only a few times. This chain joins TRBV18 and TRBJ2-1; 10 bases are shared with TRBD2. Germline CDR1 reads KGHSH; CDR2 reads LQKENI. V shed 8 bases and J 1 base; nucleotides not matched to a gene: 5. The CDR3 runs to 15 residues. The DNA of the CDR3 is TGTGCCAGCACCCAACTAGCGGGGTCCTACAATGAGCAGTTCTTC. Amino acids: CASTQLAGSYNEQFF.